One sample yielded the 21 T cell receptor beta chains listed below, sequenced in a study of identical twins. A single record per CDR3 protein comes from TCRdb applying MiXCR to the 5' RACE reads. The table records 400,000 to 550,000 distinct CDR3 sequences, roughly 24% of them present only once. The same data also went into a second study, on T cells expressing NK-cell markers.

The material sequenced was CD4+ T cells sorted from blood. All receptors derive from a woman under 30 in good health.

This clonotype has a handful of counts. The chain combines TRBV18 with TRBJ2-7, with TRBD1 identical over 7 bases. This CDR3 is 16 amino acids long. Per the germline V gene, CDR1 is KGHSH and CDR2 is LQKENI. V lost 1 base and J lost 0; bases outside the gene matches: 6. The CDR3 reads CASSPQGARPSYEQYF. DNA for the CDR3: TGTGCCAGCTCACCACAGGGGGCCCGGCCCTCCTACGAGCAGTACTTC.

This clonotype was counted a few times. The chain joins TRBV7-9 to TRBJ1-5, with 9 bases lining up with TRBD1. Germline CDR1 is SEHNR and CDR2 is FQNEAQ (reference sequence). The trim removed 3 bases at V and 6 bases at J, leaving 9 bases unmatched. The CDR3 is 16 residues long. CDR3 sequence: CASSLLAGTGPQPQHF. Here the CDR3 DNA reads TGTGCCAGCAGCTTGCTCGCCGGGACAGGGCCTCAGCCCCAGCATTTT.

The J gene is TRBJ2-6, the V gene TRBV9, with 7 nucleotides matching TRBD1. The CDR3 has 19 residues. CDR1 SGDLS and CDR2 YYNGEE come from the germline V gene. V was clipped by 3 bases and J by 2 bases; unmatched bases: 14. CDR3 nucleotide sequence: TGTGCCAGCAGCGGCCACCGGGACAGACCCCCTACTGGGGCCAACGTCCTGACTTTC. It codes for CASSGHRDRPPTGANVLTF.

The gene calls are TRBV2 and TRBJ1-1, with D unresolved. Germline CDR1 and CDR2: SNHLY and FYNNEI. V was cut by 5 bases and J by 0 bases, with 13 bases left in between. This CDR3 has 15 amino acids. CDR3 loop: CASSPTQFMNTEAFF. CDR3 DNA sequence: TGTGCCAGCAGTCCTACCCAATTCATGAACACTGAAGCTTTCTTT.

This clonotype was detected a few times. The chain employs TRBV11-2 and TRBJ2-1; 7 positions match TRBD2. The J segment lost 4 bases and the V segment lost 0 bases, leaving 6 bases of the junction unmatched. The length of the CDR3 is 16 residues. The V gene's germline CDR1 is SGHAT and CDR2 FQNNGV. DNA for the CDR3: TGTGCCAGCAGCTTAGATCCTGGCGGGGGTTACAATGAGCAGTTCTTC. Encoded protein: CASSLDPGGGYNEQFF. The full variable domain, with the rest looked up from reference TRBV11-2 and TRBJ2-1, is EAGVAQSPRYKIIEKRQSVAFWCNPISGHATLYWYQQILGQGPKLLIQFQNNGVVDDSQLPKDRFSAERLKGVDSTLKIQPAKLEDSAVYLCASSLDPGGGYNEQFFGPGTRLTVL.

The CDR3 reads CASSSRVSYNEQFF. DNA for the CDR3: TGTGCCAGCAGTTCGCGGGTTTCCTACAATGAGCAGTTCTTC. The rearrangement joins TRBV12-3 or TRBV12-4 to TRBJ2-1, with TRBD2 as a possible D gene (5 bases). V gave up 4 bases and J gave up 1 base, with 8 bases separating them. The CDR3 runs to 14 residues.

This clonotype has only a few counts. The genes are TRBV2 and TRBJ2-7; 9 bases fit TRBD1. Germline V gene data show CDR1 as SNHLY and CDR2 as FYNNEI. This CDR3 has 15 residues. V was clipped by 3 bases and J by 5 bases; unmatched bases: 8. Here the CDR3 DNA reads TGTGCCAGCAGTGACACCGGGACAGGGAGCAACGAGCAGTACTTC. It codes for CASSDTGTGSNEQYF.

The rearrangement uses TRBV24-1 and TRBJ2-2; 8 bases are shared with TRBD1. The junction had 7 bases not matched to a gene; V was cut back by 2 bases and J by 6 bases. The CDR3 runs 16 residues. Germline V gene sequence: CDR1 KGHDR, CDR2 SFDVKD. The CDR3 nucleotides are TGTGCCACCAGTGATTCCCGGACAGGGTGGGCCGGGGAGCTGTTTTTT. Translating it yields CATSDSRTGWAGELFF.

The V call is TRBV2, the J call TRBJ2-6, with D uncertain. The germline V gene has CDR1 SNHLY and CDR2 FYNNEI. V lost 1 base and J lost 1, with 5 bases in between. This CDR3 comprises 15 residues. The CDR3 region has the DNA TGTGCCAGCAGTGAAGTGAGGTCTGGGGCCAACGTCCTGACTTTC. It is translated as CASSEVRSGANVLTF.

Details on this clonotype: Because the CDR3's place on the DNA is in doubt, the DNA is left out and the CDR3 is given as listed by TCRdb. The chain joins TRBV12-5 to TRBJ1-1. Including both end residues, the CDR3 is 13 amino acids long. In germline, CDR1 is LGHNT, CDR2 FRNRAP. The CDR3 region is CASGLVMGTEAFF.

The chain employs TRBV5-1 and TRBJ2-2, with TRBD2 matching 7 bases. V lost 1 base and J lost 6; bases outside the gene matches: 3. The germline gives CDR1 SGHRS, CDR2 YFSETQ. The CDR3 sequence is 14 residues long. CDR3 DNA: TGCGCCAGCAGCTTGAACCGGGGGGCCGGGGAGCTGTTTTTT. Protein product: CASSLNRGAGELFF.

The chain has TRBV20-1 and TRBJ2-1, with TRBD2 matching over 7 bases. Unmatched junction bases numbered 10, after V lost 1 base and J lost 1 base. The germline V gene encodes CDR1 DFQATT and CDR2 SNEGSKA (reference sequence). The CDR3 loop spans 17 amino acids. CDR3 bases: TGCAGTGCTAGAGTCTCTTTGGGTAGCGGGTCCTACAATGAGCAGTTCTTC. It encodes CSARVSLGSGSYNEQFF.

The rearrangement uses TRBV5-1 and TRBJ2-5, with 8 nucleotides matching TRBD2. Germline V gives CDR1 SGHRS, CDR2 YFSETQ. Trimming removed 4 bases from V and 5 bases from J; junction bases left unmatched: 4. CDR3 size: 13 residues. This CDR3 reads CASSTAGVETQYF. Written as DNA, the CDR3 is TGCGCCAGCAGCACAGCGGGAGTTGAGACCCAGTACTTC.

CDR3 loop: CSARLPLAGPNEQFF. The CDR3 coding sequence is TGCAGTGCTAGGCTCCCCCTAGCGGGCCCTAATGAGCAGTTCTTC. The J gene is TRBJ2-1, the V gene TRBV20-1; 8 bases map to TRBD2. Germline CDR1 is DFQATT and CDR2 is SNEGSKA (reference sequence). The CDR3 has 15 amino acids. Trimming at V came to 3 bases and at J to 7 bases, leaving 11 bases not matched to a gene.

CDR3 loop: CAWSWGASTDTQYF. The DNA of the CDR3 is TGTGCCTGGAGTTGGGGGGCAAGCACAGATACGCAGTATTTT. The chain recombines TRBV30 with TRBJ2-3, with D perhaps given as TRBD1 or TRBD2 (6 bases each). The germline CDR1 and CDR2 sequences are GTSNPN and SVGIG (reference sequence). CDR3 length: 14 amino acids. Trimming took 2 bases from V and 0 from J, leaving 9 bases between them.

The chain links TRBV3-1 to TRBJ2-7; 11 nucleotides align to TRBD2. The CDR3 has 15 amino acids. Germline values: CDR1 LGHDT, CDR2 YNNKEL (reference sequence). V trimming: 5 bases; J trimming: 3 bases; junction bases outside the gene matches: 6. The CDR3 reads CASSITSGRSYEQYF. In nucleotides, the CDR3 is TGTGCCAGCAGCATAACTAGCGGGAGAAGCTACGAGCAGTACTTC.

This clonotype was picked up many times. This rearrangement joins TRBV5-1 to TRBJ1-1, with 7 bases that match TRBD1. The CDR3 spans 15 residues. CDR1 and CDR2 from the germline V gene are SGHRS and YFSETQ. V dropped 4 bases and J dropped 1; count of bases not matched to a gene: 7. CDR3 bases: TGCGCCAGCAGCATGCTGGGACAGCGGAACACTGAAGCTTTCTTT. This encodes CASSMLGQRNTEAFF.

The genes are TRBV12-3 or TRBV12-4 and TRBJ1-1; D perhaps matches TRBD1 (5 bases). Trimming left V 4 bases short and J 1 base short, with 13 bases between. The CDR3 has 15 residues. CDR3 bases: TGTGCCAGCAGTTCCCGAAGGACACCGAACACTGAAGCTTTCTTT. Protein product: CASSSRRTPNTEAFF.

On this clonotype itself: At one of its ends the junction is not consistent with the germline gene, which may arise from a read error. This chain connects TRBV3-1 to TRBJ2-7; 9 bases fit TRBD1. This CDR3 region has 12 residues. The germline CDR1 and CDR2 sequences are LGHDT and YNNKEL (reference sequence). The CDR3 sequence: CASSQTGQGTDF. The CDR3 nucleotides read TGTGCCAGCAGCCAAACCGGACAGGGGACTGACTTC.

A few counts support this clonotype. V gene TRBV12-3 or TRBV12-4 combines with J gene TRBJ2-5; unclear D gene. The CDR3 totals 13 residues. Trimming left V 6 bases short and J 3 bases short, with 11 bases between. CDR3 DNA sequence: TGTGCCAGCAGCACGGCCTACAAAGAGACCCAGTACTTC. It translates to CASSTAYKETQYF.

The V gene is TRBV7-9, the J gene TRBJ2-1; D is tentatively TRBD1 or TRBD2 (5 bases each). The CDR3 spans 16 residues. V lost 1 base and J 3 bases, leaving 13 bases between the germline ends. CDR1 and CDR2 from the germline V gene are SEHNR and FQNEAQ (reference sequence). CDR3 amino acids: CASSLDWGNSYNEQFF. CDR3 bases: TGTGCCAGCAGCTTAGATTGGGGGAACAGCTACAATGAGCAGTTCTTC.